This TCR beta chain emerged from a study of glioma-infiltrating T cells (dated by TCRdb to the mid-2010s). For the wider study: Glioma tissue, non-neoplastic brain tissue and matched peripheral blood mononuclear cells were used as sources from which TCR alpha- and beta-chain repertoires were sequenced. To gauge divergence between tissue and blood T-cell populations, every tissue-infiltrating repertoire was compared against the peripheral blood repertoire from the same patient. Three low-grade glioma patients, several primary glioblastoma patients, and three non-glioma patients who contributed non-neoplastic brain tissue made up the paired cohort.

The iRepertoire nested amplicon-rescue multiplex PCR (arm-PCR) platform was used to amplify TCR alpha and beta CDR3 regions from RNA. For one-step reverse transcription and amplification, roughly 85-400 ng of tissue mRNA or PBMC total RNA was used as input. After bead purification, a secondary multiplex PCR added Illumina adapters, and libraries were gel-purified between 200 and 400 bp. The libraries contained internal 6-nucleotide barcodes that were used for demultiplexing. Sequencing of libraries was performed on an Illumina MiSeq with 2x220 or 2x250 nucleotide paired-end reads. For the original study's pipeline: Paired reads were merged using FLASH 1.2.11 and aligned with BWA-MEM to the GRCh37 human genome, and TRA and TRB reads were then extracted. V and J assignment used an IMGT-derived reference of cassette sequences and CDR3 motifs that included pseudogenes. Reads were translated in three frames, and productive CDR3s were defined as those with a C...FGXG motif and no stop codons. Unique combinations of V-J cassette pair and CDR3 amino acid sequence were defined as clonotypes. Hamming distance filtering was applied to reads, with thresholds set by the sequence error rate of each sample in mapped regions. The public reads were reprocessed in TCRdb via fastp at Q25 and MiXCR, keeping in-frame beta chains. Entries are consolidated by CDR3 protein sequence, retaining the most common genes and DNA. The V and J calls, along with clone size, are taken from TCRdb and not from the paper's own processing. The sample table shows around 97,000 distinct CDR3 sequences, and around 29% are seen once. Of the sample, less than 55% falls within the top ten clones.

CDR1 and CDR2, per the germline V gene, are SGHTA and FQGNSA. The CDR3 has 15 amino acids, counting the end cysteine and phenylalanine. The read is trimmed to its CDR3 DNA, 45 bases read in frame from base 1. Study-level results and caveats: Tissue and blood shared very few CDR3 sequences, a result attributed to high CDR3 diversity and limited sampling. VJ-independent divergence between tissue and blood was lower than expected in non-neoplastic patients but higher than expected in all gliomas, particularly low-grade gliomas. Group comparisons rested on small numbers: three non-neoplastic, three low-grade glioma and about 8 glioblastoma patients.

Comment on this clonotype: The target of this receptor is not known. A much larger clone lies one base from this, so it may be a read error.

Sequencing was performed on glioma tissue, nonneoplastic brain tissue, or PBMCs (not recorded which). The receptor was derived from a human donor with low-grade glioma or glioblastoma, undergoing nonglioma brain surgery, or in good health (not recorded which). The chain employs TRBV7-2 and TRBJ1-3; the D gene remains uncertain. The CDR3 region: CASSPGAASGNTVYF. The base sequence is TGTGCCAGCAGCCCCGGTGCGGCCTCTGGAAACACCGTATATTTT.